The 13 T cell receptor beta chains below come from one sample, sequenced in a study of long-term antiretroviral therapy in people with HIV. Samples were assayed with immunoSEQ v3.0 at survey level. Generated by immunoSEQ multiplex PCR, the TCRdb table keeps only in-frame clones and is missing some. Here the sample spans about 6,000 clones, under 85% being singletons. The sample in question was unsorted PBMCs, obtained 0.5 years before starting antiretroviral therapy. The receptors were sampled from a man in his forties with HIV.

The V call is TRBV7-2, the J call TRBJ2-7, with a possible D match to TRBD2 (6 bases). The ends were cut back, 4 bases at V and 3 bases at J, with 13 bases in the middle. From germline, CDR1 is SGHTA and CDR2 FQGNSA. The CDR3 consists of 14 residues. CDR3 residues: CASSWGVKFYEQYF. The CDR3 DNA reads as TGTGCCAGCAGCTGGGGGGTCAAGTTCTACGAGCAGTACTTC.

The chain carries TRBV5-1 and TRBJ2-3; a possible D gene is TRBD1 (5 bases). Trimming took 0 bases from V and 4 from J, leaving 15 bases between them. CDR1 and CDR2 from the germline V gene are SGHRS and YFSETQ. This CDR3 comprises 16 residues. For the CDR3, the DNA is TGCGCCAGCAGCTTGGCCGGCCAGGGTAAGGCAGATACGCAGTATTTT. Translated, it gives CASSLAGQGKADTQYF.

The chain is built from TRBV30 and TRBJ1-4, with D possibly matching TRBD1 (5 bases). V lost 8 bases to trimming and J lost 8 bases, with 18 bases between them. Germline values: CDR1 GTSNPN, CDR2 SVGIG (reference sequence). This CDR3 has 13 amino acids. CDR3 loop: CAQSGDLGEKLFF. As DNA, the CDR3 is TGTGCCCAGAGCGGGGACCTCGGCGAAAAACTGTTTTTT.

J is TRBJ1-5 and V is TRBV30; the D is unclear. Trimming left V 2 bases short and J 3 bases short, with 14 bases between. This CDR3 comprises 15 residues. CDR1 and CDR2 (germline): GTSNPN, SVGIG (reference sequence). The CDR3 sequence: CAWSPTIGYNQPQHF. In nucleotides, the CDR3 is TGTGCCTGGAGTCCAACGATCGGGTACAATCAGCCCCAGCATTTT.

The genes are TRBV5-4 and TRBJ2-4; 7 bases map to TRBD1. Unmatched junction bases numbered 4, after V lost 3 bases and J lost 4 bases. This CDR3 contains 14 residues. Germline loops: CDR1 SGHNT, CDR2 YYREEE (reference sequence). CDR3 in DNA: TGTGCCAGCAGCTCCCGGGACAGTAAAAACATTCAGTACTTC. Translation: CASSSRDSKNIQYF. The whole variable domain, remainder taken from reference TRBV5-4 and TRBJ2-4, is ETGVTQSPTHLIKTRGQQVTLRCSSQSGHNTVSWYQQALGQGPQFIFQYYREEENGRGNFPPRFSGLQFPNYSSELNVNALELDDSALYLCASSSRDSKNIQYFGAGTRLSVL.

V and J are TRBV30 and TRBJ2-7; D perhaps matches TRBD1 (7 bases). Looked up from germline, CDR1 is GTSNPN and CDR2 is SVGIG (reference sequence). V was cut by 5 bases and J by 2 bases, with 10 bases left in between. This CDR3 has 12 residues. CDR3 in DNA: TGTGCCTGGGCAGGGGGGACCTACGAGCAGTACTTC. It specifies CAWAGGTYEQYF.

The chain uses TRBV19 and TRBJ2-7; D is possibly TRBD1 (5 bases). CDR3 length: 13 amino acids. The V gene's germline CDR1 is LNHDA and CDR2 SQIVND (reference sequence). Trimming cost V 1 base and J 3 bases, with 7 bases left between them. The DNA for the CDR3 is TGTGCCAGTAGTATAGGGACACACTACGAGCAGTACTTC. Translating it yields CASSIGTHYEQYF.

This clone is medium-sized (0.01 to 0.1%) by share. The chain uses TRBV19 and TRBJ2-7, with 10 bases lining up with TRBD2. Losses at the gene ends were 8 bases for V and 2 bases for J; bases not matched to a gene: 6. Germline assignment: CDR1 LNHDA and CDR2 SQIVND (reference sequence). CDR3 length equals 14 residues. CDR3 in amino acids: CASALAGETYEQYF. CDR3 DNA: TGTGCCAGTGCTCTAGCGGGGGAGACCTACGAGCAGTACTTC. Variable domain in full (rest from reference TRBV19 and TRBJ2-7): DGGITQSPKYLFRKEGQNVTLSCEQNLNHDAMYWYRQDPGQGLRLIYYSQIVNDFQKGDIAEGYSVSREKKESFPLTVTSAQKNPTAFYLCASALAGETYEQYFGPGTRLTVT.

The chain carries TRBV4-1 and TRBJ2-7, with D perhaps assigned TRBD1 or TRBD2 (5 bases each). The V end lost 3 bases, the J end lost 1 base, and 10 bases lay between the germline ends. Germline V gene lookup returns CDR1 MGHRA and CDR2 YSYEKL. The CDR3 is made up of 14 amino acids. CDR3 amino acids: CASSHRDPSYEQYF. CDR3 sequence (DNA): TGCGCCAGCAGCCATAGGGACCCTTCCTACGAGCAGTACTTC.

The rearrangement links TRBV9 to TRBJ2-7, with 14 bases that match TRBD2. From germline, CDR1 is SGDLS and CDR2 YYNGEE. This CDR3 region has 14 residues. V dropped 7 bases and J dropped 6; count of bases not matched to a gene: 6. CDR3 coding DNA: TGTGCCAGCGCGGGACTAGCGGGGGAGAGCGAGCAGTACTTC. The encoded protein is CASAGLAGESEQYF.

The chain recombines TRBV2 with TRBJ1-6, with 7 bases matching TRBD1. V shed 4 bases and J 0 bases; nucleotides not matched to a gene: 6. Germline CDR1 SNHLY, CDR2 FYNNEI. This CDR3 comprises 17 residues. The CDR3 sequence is CASSVDRIGSYNSPLHF. CDR3 nucleotides: TGTGCCAGCAGTGTGGACAGGATAGGCTCCTATAATTCACCCCTCCACTTT.

The chain combines TRBV9 with TRBJ2-2; a weak D match, TRBD1 (5 bases). This CDR3 spans 12 amino acids. Trimming cost V 4 bases and J 8 bases, with 9 bases left between them. Looked up from germline, CDR1 is SGDLS and CDR2 is YYNGEE. CDR3 sequence (DNA): TGTGCCAGCAGCTCCCGGACAGGGGAGCTGTTTTTT. Residues: CASSSRTGELFF.

The rearrangement uses TRBV30 and TRBJ2-1; weak D call: TRBD2 (6 bases). This CDR3 has 15 amino acids. The V gene's germline CDR1 is GTSNPN and CDR2 SVGIG (reference sequence). Trimming cost V 2 bases and J 6 bases, with 17 bases left between them. The CDR3 sequence: CAWSPQTSFINEQFF. In DNA, the CDR3 is TGTGCCTGGAGTCCACAGACTAGTTTCATCAATGAGCAGTTCTTC.